Listed here are 24 T cell receptor beta chains from one sample, sequenced in a study of blood T cell repertoires in COVID-19 (dated by TCRdb to about 2020). Library preparation used the immunoSEQ multiplex PCR assay. Not all clones reach the TCRdb copy of this immuneACCESS table, which keeps in-frame sequences only. Checked studies attribute under half of the gap to unresolved V genes and leave the rest unexplained. The sample table shows 250,000 to 350,000 clones, and around 87% are seen once. Clones ranked in the top ten supply approximately 5% of the sample. Sequencing used PBMCs or T cells enriched from blood (not recorded which). These receptors originate from a woman in her twenties or thirties who had recovered from COVID-19.

This CDR3 is CASSQMKGGSQNEQFF. For the CDR3, the DNA is TGCGCCAGCAGCCAGATGAAAGGGGGCTCCCAGAATGAGCAGTTCTTC. This chain uses TRBV4-1 with TRBJ2-1, with TRBD1 matching over 7 bases. CDR3 length equals 16 residues. CDR1 is MGHRA, CDR2 YSYEKL, per germline. V dropped 3 bases and J dropped 7; count of bases not matched to a gene: 12.

Only one count was recorded for this clone. The chain has TRBV7-6 and TRBJ1-1, with TRBD1 matching 7 bases. CDR3 size: 14 residues. V lost 4 bases to trimming and J lost 0 bases; unmatched junction nucleotides: 2. Germline V gives CDR1 SGHVS, CDR2 FNYEAQ. For the CDR3, the DNA is TGTGCCAGCAGCTCAGACAGGGTGAACACTGAAGCTTTCTTT. It encodes CASSSDRVNTEAFF.

The V and J genes are TRBV6-5 and TRBJ1-5; 8 bases map to TRBD1. This CDR3 is 15 amino acids long. CDR1 and CDR2 from the germline V gene are MNHEY and SVGAGI. The V segment lost 2 bases and the J segment 3 bases; nucleotides outside the gene matches: 3. CDR3: CASSYGTGPNQPQHF. CDR3 nucleotide sequence: TGTGCCAGCAGTTACGGGACAGGACCCAATCAGCCCCAGCATTTT.

This rearrangement joins TRBV19 to TRBJ1-1, with D possibly matching TRBD1 (5 bases). From germline, CDR1 is LNHDA and CDR2 SQIVND (reference sequence). The CDR3 is 15 amino acids. With 7 bases removed from V and 0 bases from J, the gap between germline ends came to 15 bases. The CDR3 protein is CASTIGAGMNTEAFF. The CDR3 nucleotides read TGTGCCAGTACCATAGGGGCAGGTATGAACACTGAAGCTTTCTTT.

The gene calls are TRBV24-1 and TRBJ2-7; 9 bases agree with TRBD1. The germline CDR1 and CDR2 sequences are KGHDR and SFDVKD. V was clipped by 4 bases and J by 3 bases; unmatched bases: 6. The CDR3 spans 15 residues. The CDR3: CATSDPSTGGYEQYF. Here the CDR3 DNA reads TGTGCCACCAGTGACCCATCGACAGGGGGCTACGAGCAGTACTTC.

The chain links TRBV15 to TRBJ2-7; 7 bases map to TRBD1. The CDR3 loop spans 13 amino acids. The V and J ends lost 1 base and 4 bases, in that order; junction bases with no gene match: 1. Germline CDR1 is LNHNV and CDR2 is YYDKDF (reference sequence). In nucleotides, the CDR3 is TGTGCCACCAGCAGAGGGGACAGTTACGAGCAGTACTTC. Translating it yields CATSRGDSYEQYF. Based on the CDR3 plus reference TRBV15 and TRBJ2-7, the full variable domain is DAMVIQNPRYQVTQFGKPVTLSCSQTLNHNVMYWYQQKSSQAPKLLFHYYDKDFNNEADTPDNFQSRRPNTSFCFLDIRSPGLGDTAMYLCATSRGDSYEQYFGPGTRLTVT.

The chain combines TRBV5-6 with TRBJ2-2; 9 bases fit TRBD1. V was clipped by 4 bases and J by 4 bases; unmatched bases: 2. The CDR3 consists of 14 residues. Germline V lookup: CDR1 SGHDT, CDR2 YYEEEE. The DNA of the CDR3 is TGTGCCAGCAGCCGGGACAGGGCCACCGGGGAGCTGTTTTTT. As protein: CASSRDRATGELFF.

This clone showed up just a few times. The chain couples TRBV7-2 to TRBJ2-7; D not certain. CDR1 and CDR2 from the germline V gene are SGHTA and FQGNSA. The CDR3 consists of 14 residues. V was pared by 8 bases and J by 0 bases, with 14 bases between. CDR3 coding DNA: TGTGCCAGCTTAGCAGAGTTTAGCTCCTACGAGCAGTACTTC. Protein: CASLAEFSSYEQYF.

The CDR3 is CASFGLYRDSSEQYF. CDR3 sequence (DNA): TGTGCCAGCTTTGGGTTGTACAGGGATTCAAGCGAGCAGTACTTC. This sequence joins TRBV6-5 and TRBJ2-7, with D maybe TRBD1 (6 bases). The length of the CDR3 is 15 residues. Germline CDR1 MNHEY, CDR2 SVGAGI. V dropped 8 bases and J dropped 6 bases, with 23 bases sitting between them.

This clone has only one observation. CDR3 sequence: CASSQEGTSGEWEYEQYF. CDR3 coding DNA: TGTGCCAGCAGCCAGGAAGGGACTAGCGGAGAATGGGAGTACGAGCAGTACTTC. V is TRBV4-2 and J is TRBJ2-7; 11 bases agree with TRBD2. The CDR3 covers 18 residues. V trimming: 3 bases; J trimming: 4 bases; junction bases outside the gene matches: 14. CDR1 is LGHNA, CDR2 YNFKEQ, per germline.

This chain links TRBV12-3 or TRBV12-4 with TRBJ1-1; possible D gene TRBD1, 5 bases. Trimming took off 6 bases at V and 1 base at J, with 9 bases between the two ends. CDR3 length: 13 residues. This chain's CDR3 is CASSSDRNTEAFF. In DNA form, the CDR3 reads TGTGCCAGCAGCTCCGACAGGAACACTGAAGCTTTCTTT.

This chain connects TRBV28 to TRBJ1-1, with TRBD1 identical over 8 bases. There are 14 residues in the CDR3. In germline, CDR1 is MDHEN, CDR2 SYDVKM. V was pared by 5 bases and J by 5 bases, with 7 bases of the junction left unmatched. Written as DNA, the CDR3 is TGTGCCAGCAGTCCCAGGGGGCGAGGGACTGAAGCTTTCTTT. Translated: CASSPRGRGTEAFF.

CDR3 in DNA: TGTGCCAGCAGCCGGACTGAAGCTTTCTTT. This sequence encodes CASSRTEAFF. The V gene is TRBV12-3 or TRBV12-4, the J gene TRBJ1-1; D not certain. V lost 6 bases to trimming and J lost 5 bases, with 4 bases between them. The CDR3 is 10 residues long.

Notes on this clone: Additional DNA sequences in this sample encode the identical CDR3. This chain connects TRBV20-1 to TRBJ2-5; D ambiguous. V was shortened by 6 bases and J by 2 bases, with 4 bases between the two germline ends. Germline assignment: CDR1 DFQATT and CDR2 SNEGSKA (reference sequence). The CDR3 extends over 10 amino acids. The CDR3, as DNA: TGCAGTGCGTTACAAGAGACCCAGTACTTC. Residues: CSALQETQYF.

This chain connects TRBV18 to TRBJ2-5, with 7 nucleotides matching TRBD1. The germline V gene encodes CDR1 KGHSH and CDR2 LQKENI. This CDR3 comprises 14 residues. The ends lost 6 bases at V and 4 bases at J; junction bases unmatched: 8. The CDR3 loop reads CASSPDRAGETQYF. The CDR3 region has the DNA TGTGCCAGCTCGCCCGACAGGGCAGGAGAGACCCAGTACTTC.

The chain couples TRBV5-1 to TRBJ1-2, with D possibly matching TRBD1 (6 bases). Trimming removed 5 bases at V and 7 bases at J, with 21 bases between. The CDR3 totals 15 residues. The germline gives CDR1 SGHRS, CDR2 YFSETQ. The CDR3 DNA reads as TGCGCCAGCAGGCCGCTCGGACAGATAAGGATTGGCTACACCTTC. Residues: CASRPLGQIRIGYTF.

V and J are TRBV27 and TRBJ2-3, with D maybe TRBD1 (5 bases). Germline V gene lookup returns CDR1 MNHEY and CDR2 SMNVEV (reference sequence). CDR3 length: 15 amino acids. V lost 3 bases to trimming and J lost 5 bases, with 15 bases between them. CDR3 amino acids: CASSFRGDPLDTQYF. CDR3 in DNA: TGTGCCAGCAGTTTTAGGGGTGATCCTCTAGATACGCAGTATTTT.

The chain links TRBV14 to TRBJ1-1, with a possible D match to TRBD1 (6 bases). V gave up 3 bases and J gave up 0 bases, with 17 bases separating them. The CDR3 is made up of 17 amino acids. Germline V lookup: CDR1 SGHDN, CDR2 FVKESK. Here the CDR3 reads CASSQDMDSPLNTEAFF. CDR3 sequence (DNA): TGTGCCAGCAGCCAGGACATGGACAGCCCATTGAACACTGAAGCTTTCTTT.

The genes are TRBV7-9 and TRBJ2-1, with 9 bases aligning to TRBD2. Germline CDR1 and CDR2: SEHNR and FQNEAQ (reference sequence). The CDR3 has 12 amino acids. V trimming: 2 bases; J trimming: 10 bases; junction bases outside the gene matches: 0. CDR3 in DNA: TGTGCCAGCAGCTTACTAGCGGGAGAGCAGTTCTTC. Its translation is CASSLLAGEQFF.

The chain has TRBV24-1 and TRBJ2-5; TRBD1 agrees at 7 bases. V shed 4 bases and J 4 bases; nucleotides not matched to a gene: 8. Looked up from germline, CDR1 is KGHDR and CDR2 is SFDVKD. CDR3 length equals 15 residues. This CDR3 is CATSDPRGQGETQYF. The CDR3 nucleotides read TGTGCCACCAGTGACCCAAGGGGGCAGGGAGAGACCCAGTACTTC.

V gene TRBV6-4 combines with J gene TRBJ2-1, with TRBD2 matching over 11 bases. The V gene's germline CDR1 is MRHNA and CDR2 SNTAGT. This CDR3 contains 15 residues. Trimming removed 5 bases from V and 7 bases from J; junction bases left unmatched: 7. DNA for the CDR3: TGTGCCAGCAGTCCCGGGACTAGCGGAGGAAATGAGCAGTTCTTC. Translation: CASSPGTSGGNEQFF.

This clone was counted only a few times. The V call is TRBV7-2, the J call TRBJ2-7; 12 positions match TRBD2. The CDR3 contains 14 residues. Germline lookup yields CDR1 SGHTA and CDR2 FQGNSA. V trimming: 6 bases; J trimming: 3 bases; junction bases outside the gene matches: 3. This CDR3 reads CASRLAGGNYEQYF. The DNA for the CDR3 is TGTGCCAGCAGACTAGCGGGGGGAAACTACGAGCAGTACTTC.

The chain has TRBV3-1 (or the pseudogene TRBV3-2) and TRBJ2-1; TRBD2 aligns across 9 bases. Germline V gene data show CDR1 as LGHDT and CDR2 as YNNKEL (reference sequence). J lost 7 bases, V lost 1 base, and 8 bases had no gene match. This CDR3 has 16 residues. Here the CDR3 DNA reads TGTGCCAGCAGCCAAGCAAGGCTAGCGGGGTCGAATGAGCAGTTCTTC. Its translation is CASSQARLAGSNEQFF.

The chain combines TRBV25-1 with TRBJ1-1; no definite D call. CDR3 length equals 13 residues. From germline, CDR1 is MGHDK and CDR2 SYGVNS. Trimming took off 1 base at V and 11 bases at J, with 14 bases between the two ends. The CDR3 is CASSELLWTPAFF. The CDR3 DNA reads as TGTGCCAGCAGTGAATTGTTGTGGACTCCGGCTTTCTTT. The whole variable domain, remainder taken from reference TRBV25-1 and TRBJ1-1, is EADIYQTPRYLVIGTGKKITLECSQTMGHDKMYWYQQDPGMELHLIHYSYGVNSTEKGDLSSESTVSRIRTEHFPLTLESARPSHTSQYLCASSELLWTPAFFGQGTRLTVV.